A single sample gave rise to the 31 T cell receptor beta chains below, sequenced in a study of cytomegalovirus exposure and HLA in healthy donors. In the PCR, 60 Vbeta and 13 Jbeta primers were used. Using immunoSEQ multiplex PCR, the repertoire was profiled, and TCRdb retains in-frame clones only, with some absent. This sample yields 75,000 to 100,000 clones, of which over 75% are seen a single time; 6% to 8% belongs to the top ten. Sample: PBMCs. The source is a man aged 30-40 years in good health and CMV-seronegative.

This clone was observed a handful of times. The chain employs TRBV18 and TRBJ2-7, with 12 bases aligning to TRBD1. The CDR3 loop spans 14 amino acids. V lost 3 bases, J lost 7 bases, and 4 bases stayed unmatched. Germline CDR1 and CDR2: KGHSH and LQKENI. The CDR3 coding sequence is TGTGCCAGCTCACCCGGGACAGGGGGCCCTGAGCAGTACTTC. This sequence encodes CASSPGTGGPEQYF.

V gene TRBV7-8 combines with J gene TRBJ1-4, with D possibly matching TRBD1 (5 bases). The CDR3 covers 15 residues. CDR1 is SGHVS, CDR2 FQNEAQ, per germline. V was clipped by 2 bases and J by 8 bases, with 15 bases between them. The CDR3 protein is CASSLFGRDGEKLFF. The DNA for the CDR3 is TGTGCCAGCAGCTTATTCGGCAGGGATGGGGAAAAACTGTTTTTT.

The chain joins TRBV5-6 to TRBJ2-3, with TRBD1 matching 10 bases. From germline, CDR1 is SGHDT and CDR2 YYEEEE. The CDR3 contains 15 residues. Trimming at V came to 4 bases and at J to 4 bases, leaving 6 bases not matched to a gene. For the CDR3, the DNA is TGTGCCAGCAGCGGACCCGGGACAGGGGCAGATACGCAGTATTTT. It translates to CASSGPGTGADTQYF.

This clone appeared a few times. The rearrangement links TRBV10-3 to TRBJ1-1; unclear D gene. Germline-derived CDR1 and CDR2 are ENHRY and SYGVKD. The CDR3 length is 11 residues. Trimming left V 7 bases short and J 3 bases short, with 6 bases between. CDR3 sequence reads: CAINPDTEAFF. Written as DNA, the CDR3 is TGTGCCATCAATCCGGACACTGAAGCTTTCTTT.

This chain links TRBV5-6 with TRBJ2-7; 8 bases are a match to TRBD2. With V trimmed by 0 bases and J by 3 bases, 5 bases remained unmatched. The CDR3 totals 15 residues. CDR1 and CDR2 from the germline V gene are SGHDT and YYEEEE. Here the CDR3 DNA reads TGTGCCAGCAGCTTGGAGGGGACTAGACTCTACGAGCAGTACTTC. Residues: CASSLEGTRLYEQYF. The variable domain in full, with the rest retrieved from reference TRBV5-6 and TRBJ2-7, is DAGVTQSPTHLIKTRGQQVTLRCSPKSGHDTVSWYQQALGQGPQFIFQYYEEEERQRGNFPDRFSGHQFPNYSSELNVNALLLGDSALYLCASSLEGTRLYEQYFGPGTRLTVT.

The CDR3 spells CASTSDSASYEQYF. DNA of the CDR3: TGCGCCAGCACCTCGGACAGTGCCAGCTACGAGCAGTACTTC. V is TRBV5-1 and J is TRBJ2-7; possible D gene TRBD1, 6 bases. Per germline, CDR1 SGHRS and CDR2 YFSETQ. Trimming removed 6 bases from V and 3 bases from J, with 16 bases in between. CDR3 size: 14 residues.

V usage is TRBV5-1 and J usage is TRBJ1-3; 8 positions agree with TRBD1. Germline V lookup: CDR1 SGHRS, CDR2 YFSETQ. This CDR3 has 14 amino acids. V gave up 7 bases and J gave up 2 bases; unmatched junction bases: 5. The CDR3 sequence is CASAGGAAGNTIYF. In nucleotides, the CDR3 is TGCGCCAGCGCAGGGGGCGCCGCTGGAAACACCATATATTTT.

The rearrangement joins TRBV28 to TRBJ1-1; 8 nucleotides agree with TRBD1. There are 15 residues in the CDR3. Germline CDR1 reads MDHEN; CDR2 reads SYDVKM. Germline trimming cut 5 bases from V and 2 bases from J; bases unmatched to any gene: 7. CDR3 bases: TGTGCCAGCAGTATACCGGGGACAGGTAACACTGAAGCTTTCTTT. It codes for CASSIPGTGNTEAFF.

The chain couples TRBV10-3 to TRBJ1-5; D gene uncertain. The CDR3 runs to 14 residues. Trimming left V 3 bases short and J 5 bases short, with 11 bases between. CDR1 ENHRY and CDR2 SYGVKD come from the germline V gene. The CDR3 spells CAISEVQFHQPQHF. The CDR3 coding sequence is TGTGCCATCAGTGAAGTACAGTTTCATCAGCCCCAGCATTTT.

The count of this clone is one. The rearrangement uses TRBV5-6 and TRBJ2-1; 9 nucleotides align to TRBD2. The V gene's germline CDR1 is SGHDT and CDR2 YYEEEE. The CDR3 length is 16 residues. With V trimmed by 0 bases and J by 4 bases, 5 bases remained unmatched. The CDR3 here is CASSLETSGGYNEQFF. CDR3 DNA sequence: TGTGCCAGCAGCTTGGAGACTAGCGGAGGGTACAATGAGCAGTTCTTC.

This clone was picked up one time. V is TRBV7-6 and J is TRBJ2-1; D gene uncertain. The CDR3 totals 14 residues. Germline values: CDR1 SGHVS, CDR2 FNYEAQ. Trimming removed 5 bases at V and 3 bases at J, with 11 bases between. DNA of the CDR3: TGTGCCAGCAGCCCTTACCGAGTCTACAATGAGCAGTTCTTC. It translates to CASSPYRVYNEQFF. The full variable domain, its missing parts supplied by reference TRBV7-6 and TRBJ2-1, is GAGVSQSPRYKVTKRGQDVALRCDPISGHVSLYWYRQALGQGPEFLTYFNYEAQQDKSGLPNDRFSAERPEGSISTLTIQRTEQRDSAMYRCASSPYRVYNEQFFGPGTRLTVL.

The chain recombines TRBV4-1 with TRBJ1-1, with D possibly TRBD1 on 5 matching bases. CDR1 and CDR2 from the germline V gene are MGHRA and YSYEKL. The CDR3 loop spans 15 amino acids. V shed 0 bases and J shed 4 bases, with 12 bases lying between them. CDR3 nucleotides: TGCGCCAGCAGCCAAGATTTCGGGGGGGGCACTGAAGCTTTCTTT. Amino acid sequence: CASSQDFGGGTEAFF.

This chain joins TRBV18 and TRBJ2-7; D gene unclear. Trimming took off 3 bases at V and 3 bases at J, with 15 bases between the two ends. CDR3 size: 15 residues. Looked up from germline, CDR1 is KGHSH and CDR2 is LQKENI. CDR3 in DNA: TGTGCCAGCTCACCTATAGCTGGGTCAGACTACGAGCAGTACTTC. This translates into CASSPIAGSDYEQYF.

The rearrangement joins TRBV7-3 to TRBJ1-2; 9 nucleotides line up with TRBD1. The CDR3 sequence is 15 residues long. Germline V gives CDR1 SGHTA, CDR2 FQGTGA. Unmatched junction bases numbered 6, after V lost 2 bases and J lost 5 bases. CDR3: CASSLGGQGIYGYTF. CDR3 in DNA: TGTGCCAGCAGCTTAGGGGGACAGGGAATTTATGGCTACACCTTC.

The chain recombines TRBV10-1 with TRBJ1-2; D remains unclear. V was shortened by 6 bases and J by 0 bases, with 8 bases between the two germline ends. The CDR3 covers 13 residues. Germline CDR1 and CDR2: WNHNN and SYGVQD (reference sequence). CDR3 loop: CASSPTPNYGYTF. For the CDR3, the DNA is TGCGCCAGCAGCCCGACACCTAACTATGGCTACACCTTC.

The genes are TRBV6-1 and TRBJ2-1; D unclear. CDR1 is MNHNS, CDR2 SASEGT, per germline. CDR3 length: 11 amino acids. V was cut by 4 bases and J by 8 bases, with 6 bases left in between. The CDR3 DNA reads as TGTGCCAGCAGTGCTTTGTATGAGCAGTTCTTC. It codes for CASSALYEQFF.

The CDR3 sequence: CASSSRGTYEQYF. Written as DNA, the CDR3 is TGTGCCAGCAGCTCCAGGGGCACCTACGAGCAGTACTTC. The chain couples TRBV7-9 to TRBJ2-7; D is perhaps TRBD1 (6 bases). Germline-derived CDR1 and CDR2 are SEHNR and FQNEAQ (reference sequence). The CDR3 has 13 residues. The ends were cut back, 4 bases at V and 2 bases at J, with 9 bases in the middle.

The rearrangement uses TRBV5-1 and TRBJ2-7, with TRBD2 matching over 9 bases. Per the germline V gene, CDR1 is SGHRS and CDR2 is YFSETQ. V shed 3 bases and J 5 bases; nucleotides not matched to a gene: 21. The CDR3 covers 19 residues. The CDR3 sequence is CASSWGQITPGLAPDEQYF. The CDR3 DNA reads TGCGCCAGCAGCTGGGGGCAGATCACTCCGGGACTAGCCCCTGACGAGCAGTACTTC.

The chain recombines TRBV13 with TRBJ1-3; 11 bases match TRBD1. With V trimmed by 3 bases and J by 3 bases, 7 bases remained unmatched. CDR3 length equals 17 residues. Germline V gene sequence: CDR1 PRHDT, CDR2 FYEKMQ (reference sequence). CDR3 sequence (DNA): TGTGCCAGCAGCTTTTGGACAGGGGGCGCGGGTGGAAACACCATATATTTT. Protein product: CASSFWTGGAGGNTIYF.

As regards this clone: The sample has other DNA sequences that encode this CDR3 too. V and J are TRBV5-1 and TRBJ1-1; possibly TRBD1 for D (5 bases). V shed 0 bases and J shed 5 bases, with 8 bases lying between them. CDR1 is SGHRS and CDR2 is YFSETQ in the germline V gene. This CDR3 comprises 13 residues. CDR3 sequence reads: CASSLDRGTEAFF. In DNA form, the CDR3 reads TGCGCCAGCAGCTTGGATAGGGGTACTGAAGCTTTCTTT.

This chain uses TRBV6-5 with TRBJ2-1; 9 positions agree with TRBD1. Germline CDR1 reads MNHEY; CDR2 reads SVGAGI. The V gene end was trimmed by 3 bases and the J gene end by 0 bases; junction bases not matched to a gene: 3. This CDR3 has 16 amino acids. Here the CDR3 reads CASSYGTGRSYNEQFF. The CDR3 coding sequence is TGTGCCAGCAGTTATGGGACAGGGCGCTCCTACAATGAGCAGTTCTTC.

A few counts support this clone. The V and J genes are TRBV6-1 and TRBJ1-1, with D uncertain. From germline, CDR1 is MNHNS and CDR2 SASEGT. The CDR3 is 15 amino acids. Trimming took 5 bases from V and 3 from J, leaving 16 bases between them. The CDR3 protein is CASSLRLTEDTEAFF. Written as DNA, the CDR3 is TGTGCCAGCAGTTTGCGACTTACGGAGGACACTGAAGCTTTCTTT.

J is TRBJ1-1 and V is TRBV4-1; D is ambiguous. Germline-derived CDR1 and CDR2 are MGHRA and YSYEKL. With 4 bases removed from V and 4 bases from J, the gap between germline ends came to 10 bases. The CDR3 length is 13 residues. The DNA of the CDR3 is TGCGCCAGCAGCCCCCGGAGATTCACTGAAGCTTTCTTT. Its translation is CASSPRRFTEAFF.

The rearrangement links TRBV5-1 to TRBJ1-4; no definite D call. In germline, CDR1 is SGHRS, CDR2 YFSETQ. The V end was cut by 4 bases, the J end by 1 base, with 11 bases between. This CDR3 comprises 15 residues. CDR3 coding DNA: TGCGCCAGCAGCGTGTCACGGGGAACTAATGAAAAACTGTTTTTT. This sequence encodes CASSVSRGTNEKLFF.

This clone has a single count. The genes are TRBV5-6 and TRBJ2-7; 8 nucleotides match TRBD2. CDR3 size: 15 residues. The V gene end was trimmed by 0 bases and the J gene end by 5 bases; junction bases not matched to a gene: 7. CDR1 SGHDT and CDR2 YYEEEE come from the germline V gene. The CDR3 bases are TGTGCCAGCAGCTTGGTTTCGGGAGGGCCGGACGAGCAGTACTTC. Amino acids: CASSLVSGGPDEQYF.

The V gene is TRBV9, the J gene TRBJ1-5; possible D gene TRBD1, 5 bases. CDR1 and CDR2 (germline): SGDLS, YYNGEE. Trimming left V 0 bases short and J 3 bases short, with 10 bases between. The CDR3 extends over 15 amino acids. DNA for the CDR3: TGTGCCAGCAGCGTAGATTCAGGGTACAATCAGCCCCAGCATTTT. It translates to CASSVDSGYNQPQHF.

The sample holds a few counts of this clone. V gene TRBV7-9 combines with J gene TRBJ2-7, with D unresolved. This CDR3 is built from 12 residues. In germline, CDR1 is SEHNR, CDR2 FQNEAQ (reference sequence). With 1 base removed from V and 6 bases from J, the gap between germline ends came to 7 bases. CDR3 in DNA: TGTGCCAGCAGCTTAGGGCCCACCGAGCAGTACTTC. Its translation: CASSLGPTEQYF. The full variable domain, its missing parts supplied by reference TRBV7-9 and TRBJ2-7, is DTGVSQNPRHKITKRGQNVTFRCDPISEHNRLYWYRQTLGQGPEFLTYFQNEAQLEKSRLLSDRFSAERPKGSFSTLEIQRTEQGDSAMYLCASSLGPTEQYFGPGTRLTVT.

To note about this clone: The sample has other DNA sequences that encode this CDR3 too. The CDR3 loop reads CASSLGRSSYEQYF. Written as DNA, the CDR3 is TGTGCCAGCAGCTTGGGGCGGAGCTCCTACGAGCAGTACTTC. V gene TRBV5-4 combines with J gene TRBJ2-7; D remains unclear. CDR1 is SGHNT and CDR2 is YYREEE in the germline V gene (reference sequence). This CDR3 is built from 14 residues. Trimming stripped 0 bases from V and 0 bases from J, with 7 bases between.

The rearrangement uses TRBV27 and TRBJ2-7; TRBD1 is a possible D gene (6 bases). Germline CDR1 is MNHEY and CDR2 is SMNVEV (reference sequence). This CDR3 region has 14 residues. V was trimmed by 6 bases and J by 2 bases, leaving 14 bases between them. Here the CDR3 reads CASSLRQETYEQYF. CDR3 DNA: TGTGCCAGCAGCCTAAGACAGGAGACCTACGAGCAGTACTTC.

The chain uses TRBV19 and TRBJ1-6; TRBD1 matches 7 bases. V shed 0 bases and J 6 bases; nucleotides not matched to a gene: 2. CDR1 is LNHDA and CDR2 is SQIVND in the germline V gene (reference sequence). The CDR3 has 15 residues. The CDR3 DNA is TGTGCCAGTAGTATAGATCGGGACAGTAATTCACCCCTCCACTTT. This codes for CASSIDRDSNSPLHF.

V and J are TRBV4-1 and TRBJ1-5; the match to TRBD1 covers 7 bases. The CDR3 has 15 residues. With V trimmed by 1 base and J by 5 bases, 5 bases remained unmatched. CDR1 MGHRA and CDR2 YSYEKL come from the germline V gene. The CDR3 region has the DNA TGCGCCAGCAGCCAAGTGGGCCAGGGGGATCAGCCCCAGCATTTT. It is translated as CASSQVGQGDQPQHF.